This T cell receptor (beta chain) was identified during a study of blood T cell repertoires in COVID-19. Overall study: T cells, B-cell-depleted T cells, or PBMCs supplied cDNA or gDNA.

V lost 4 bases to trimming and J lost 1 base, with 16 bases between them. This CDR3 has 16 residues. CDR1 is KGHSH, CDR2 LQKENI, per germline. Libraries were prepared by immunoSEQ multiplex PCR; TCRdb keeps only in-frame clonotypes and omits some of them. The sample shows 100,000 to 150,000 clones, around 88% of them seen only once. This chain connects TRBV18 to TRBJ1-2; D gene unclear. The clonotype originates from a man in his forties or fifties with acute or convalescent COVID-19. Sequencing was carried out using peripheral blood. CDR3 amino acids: CASSQLWEDYNYGYTF. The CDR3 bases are TGTGCCAGCTCACAACTTTGGGAGGATTATAACTATGGCTACACCTTC.